The present T cell receptor beta chain was sequenced within a study of Ad26.COV2.S vaccination and SARS-CoV-2 variants. Treatment indicated: approximately 18 received Ad26.COV2.S at low or high dose, single or two shots; about 5 received placebo; per-sample allocation not given. Sampling took place 63 days after the first vaccine or placebo injection. This table comes from immunoSEQ multiplex PCR, and its TCRdb copy is limited to in-frame clones, with some not included. The sample lists about 410,000 clones, 89% occurring once. J lost 3 bases, V lost 5 bases, and 4 bases had no gene match. The CDR3 runs to 14 residues. From germline, CDR1 is WNHNN and CDR2 SYGVQD (reference sequence).

The specimen was peripheral blood, collected in a trial of Ad26.COV2.S vaccine versus placebo. The sequence was obtained from a person aged 18 to 59 who received the Ad26.COV2.S COVID-19 vaccine or a placebo. V and J are TRBV10-1 and TRBJ2-3; 8 bases match TRBD2. Here the CDR3 DNA reads TGCGCCAGCAGTTTTAGCGGGAATACAGATACGCAGTATTTT. Amino acid sequence: CASSFSGNTDTQYF.